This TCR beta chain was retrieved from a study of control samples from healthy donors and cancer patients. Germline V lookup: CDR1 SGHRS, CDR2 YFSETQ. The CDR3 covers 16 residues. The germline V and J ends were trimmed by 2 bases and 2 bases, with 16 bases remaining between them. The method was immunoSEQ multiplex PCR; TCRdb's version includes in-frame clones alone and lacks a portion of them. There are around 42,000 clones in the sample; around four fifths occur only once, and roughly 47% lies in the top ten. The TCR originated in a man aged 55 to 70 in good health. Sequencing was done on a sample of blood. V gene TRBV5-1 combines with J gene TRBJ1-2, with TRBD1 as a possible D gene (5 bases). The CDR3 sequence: CASSLRPGLSNYGYTF. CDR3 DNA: TGCGCCAGCAGCTTACGCCCGGGACTCTCCAACTATGGCTACACCTTC.